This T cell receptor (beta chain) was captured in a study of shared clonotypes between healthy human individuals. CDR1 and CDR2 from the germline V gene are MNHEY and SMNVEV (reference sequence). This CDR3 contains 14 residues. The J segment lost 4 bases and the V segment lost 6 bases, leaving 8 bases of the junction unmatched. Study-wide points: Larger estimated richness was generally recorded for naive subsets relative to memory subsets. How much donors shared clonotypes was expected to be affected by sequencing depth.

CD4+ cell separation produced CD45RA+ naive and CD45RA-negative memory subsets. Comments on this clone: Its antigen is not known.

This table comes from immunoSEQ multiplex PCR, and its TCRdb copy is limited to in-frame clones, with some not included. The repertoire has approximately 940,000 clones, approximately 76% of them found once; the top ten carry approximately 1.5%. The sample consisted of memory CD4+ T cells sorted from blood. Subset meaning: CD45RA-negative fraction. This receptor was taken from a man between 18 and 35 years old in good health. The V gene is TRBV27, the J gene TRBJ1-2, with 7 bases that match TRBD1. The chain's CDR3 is CASRTLTGSYGYTF. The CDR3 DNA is TGTGCCAGCAGGACCTTGACAGGGAGCTATGGCTACACCTTC.